The T cell receptor beta chain described here comes from a study of regulatory T cells in long-lasting Graves disease. This CDR3 region has 19 residues. Germline V CDR1 and CDR2: MDHEN, SYDVKM. The V and J ends lost 6 bases and 2 bases respectively, with 29 bases between them. Study-level points and caveats: Persistent Graves' patients showed a TCR diversity that was lower than that of newly diagnosed ones.

The time point is: persistent/refractory GD, antithyroid drugs over 5 years with positive TRAb. PBMCs provided the RNA from which the TCR library was made. Diagnosing Graves' disease relied on the American Thyroid Association guidelines. This clonotype was seen ten or more times. Its antigen is unknown. Arm-PCR with iRepertoire HTBI primers amplified the CDR3 regions for these TCR beta libraries. TCRdb processed the multiplex PCR reads anew with MiXCR; each CDR3 protein has one entry. This sample carries approximately 440,000 distinct CDR3 sequences, around a quarter of them seen once, and the ten largest clones take roughly a quarter.

The chain combines TRBV28 with TRBJ2-7, with TRBD2 as a possible D gene (5 bases). Sample: peripheral blood mononuclear cells (PBMCs), taken when the disease was refractory, from a patient treated with antithyroid drugs. The TCR originated in a female donor with Graves disease. Here the CDR3 DNA reads TGTGCCAGCAGAGTTTGGACTGGAATGGGCAGCACGACGGCCTACGAGCAGTACTTC. Its translation is CASRVWTGMGSTTAYEQYF.